This T cell receptor (beta chain) came from a study of blood T cell repertoires in COVID-19. The J segment lost 1 base and the V segment lost 6 bases, leaving 4 bases of the junction unmatched. The CDR3 runs 15 residues. The germline CDR1 and CDR2 sequences are MNHEY and SVGAGI. This table comes from immunoSEQ multiplex PCR, and its TCRdb copy is limited to in-frame clones, with some not included. The top ten hold more than 7.5% of the sample, which has about 350,000 clones, roughly 86% seen once. This TCR was sampled from a man aged 25-45 years with COVID-19, enrolled during active disease. The chain uses TRBV6-5 and TRBJ1-5, with 9 bases aligning to TRBD1. Sequenced material: peripheral blood. The CDR3 protein is CASSATGGSNQPQHF. The CDR3 bases are TGTGCCAGCAGCGCGACAGGGGGGAGCAATCAGCCCCAGCATTTT.